The 3 T cell receptor beta chains below all came from one sample that was sequenced in a study of response to subunit inactivated influenza vaccine. From the RT-PCR reads, TCRdb called clonotypes with MiXCR, one entry per CDR3 protein. The repertoire holds 450,000 to 600,000 distinct CDR3 sequences, about 17% seen once, with roughly 3.1% in the top ten. Sample: CD4+ T cells sorted from PBMCs, taken less than 30 months after vaccination. Every receptor here comes from a man between 50 and 70 years old who received an inactivated influenza vaccine.

The V gene is TRBV4-3, the J gene TRBJ1-4; D might be TRBD1 (5 bases). Germline V gene lookup returns CDR1 LGHNA and CDR2 YSLEER. The length of the CDR3 is 16 residues. V lost 1 base and J lost 3, with 12 bases in between. The CDR3 coding sequence is TGCGCCAGCAGCCAAGGTCCTTCGGGGGCTAATGAAAAACTGTTTTTT. It is translated as CASSQGPSGANEKLFF.

This clonotype was seen at least ten times. The chain has TRBV4-3 and TRBJ2-2, with a tentative D call TRBD1 (5 bases). The V gene's germline CDR1 is LGHNA and CDR2 YSLEER. Between the trimmed V and J ends, which lost 4 bases and 7 bases, there was a span of 10 bases. The CDR3 length is 13 residues. The CDR3: CASSRPGHGELFF. In DNA form, the CDR3 reads TGCGCCAGCAGCCGGCCTGGACACGGGGAGCTGTTTTTT.

Details on this clonotype: This may come from a read error, since a much larger clone is one base off. The J gene is TRBJ1-2, the V gene TRBV28, with D hard to call. The CDR3 runs 11 residues. Germline V gene data show CDR1 as MDHEN and CDR2 as SYDVKM. Trimming left V 4 bases short and J 4 bases short, with 4 bases between. The CDR3 protein is CASSSPYGYTF. In nucleotides, the CDR3 is TGTGCCAGCAGTTCCCCCTATGGCTACACCTTC.